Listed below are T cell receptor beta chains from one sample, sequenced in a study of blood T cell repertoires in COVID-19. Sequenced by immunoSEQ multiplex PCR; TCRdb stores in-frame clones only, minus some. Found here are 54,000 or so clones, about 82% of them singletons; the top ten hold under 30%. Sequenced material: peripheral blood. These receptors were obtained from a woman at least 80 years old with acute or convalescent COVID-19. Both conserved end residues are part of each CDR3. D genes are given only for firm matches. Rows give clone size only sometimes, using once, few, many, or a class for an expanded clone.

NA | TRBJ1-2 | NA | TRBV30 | TGTGCCTGGAGAAACAGGGTAGCTAACTATGGCTACACCTTC | CAWRNRVANYGYTF
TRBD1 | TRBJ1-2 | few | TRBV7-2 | TGTGCCAGCAGCCCCTGGACAGGGGGCAACTATGGCTACACCTTC | CASSPWTGGNYGYTF
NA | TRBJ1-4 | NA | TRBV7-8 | TGTGCCAGCAGCCTGGGACTGGGTGAAAAACTGTTTTTT | CASSLGLGEKLFF
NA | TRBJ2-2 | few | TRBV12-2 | TGTGCAAGTCGCCTCCGGGATGGGGCCGGGGAGCTGTTTTTT | CASRLRDGAGELFF
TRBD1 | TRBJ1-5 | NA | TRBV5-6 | TGTGCCAGCAGCTTCACAGGGGGCAGTCAGCCCCAGCATTTT | CASSFTGGSQPQHF
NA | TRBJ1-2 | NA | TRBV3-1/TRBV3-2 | TGTGCCAGCAGCCAAGGTTCCGGGGAGAGTGGCTACACCTTC | CASSQGSGESGYTF
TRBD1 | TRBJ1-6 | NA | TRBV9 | TGTGCCAGCAGGGGAGGGACAGGGGGGGACTCACCCCTCCACTTT | CASRGGTGGDSPLHF
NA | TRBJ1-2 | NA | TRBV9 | TGTGCCAGCAGCGTAGGAGGGTCTGGCTACACCTTC | CASSVGGSGYTF
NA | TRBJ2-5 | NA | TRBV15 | TGTGCCACCAGCAGACAGGGAAGAGAGGCCCAGTACTTC | CATSRQGREAQYF
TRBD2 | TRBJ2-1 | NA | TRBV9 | TGTGCCAGCAGCGTAGTGGGACTAAGCTCCTACAATGAGCAGTTCTTC | CASSVVGLSSYNEQFF
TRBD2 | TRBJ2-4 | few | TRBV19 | TGTGCCAGTAGTACAGGGACTAGCGGGGGGGGATGGGTCAAAAACATTCAGTACTTC | CASSTGTSGGGWVKNIQYF
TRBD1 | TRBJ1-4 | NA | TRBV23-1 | TGCGCCAGCAGTAGGACAGGGTTTAATGAAAAACTGTTTTTT | CASSRTGFNEKLFF